The T cell receptor (beta chain) under discussion was sequenced for a study of blood T cells in healthy people across ages. A note on this clonotype: Its specificity is not known.

Total RNA, at least 5 micrograms per sample, was extracted from PBMCs. Study observations and caveats: Considered underestimates were the diversity estimates obtained from one million T cells. Roughly linearly, TCR beta diversity per million T cells fell as age increased.

J was trimmed by 9 bases and V by 0 bases; bases with no gene match: 8. The CDR3 is 16 amino acids. Germline loops: CDR1 SGHRS, CDR2 YFSETQ. The authors ran a second PCR of 7 to 11 cycles using a sample-barcoded 5' primer and a J-beta primer mix. From the 5' RACE reads, TCRdb called clonotypes with MiXCR, one entry per CDR3 protein. This repertoire shows hundreds of thousands of distinct CDR3 sequences, around 36% found once; its top ten account for roughly 13%. This chain uses TRBV5-1 with TRBJ2-1, with 11 bases matching TRBD2. The receptor's source is a man younger than 35 in good health. The sample consisted of blood. The chain's CDR3 is CASSLETSGANREQFF. CDR3 in DNA: TGCGCCAGCAGCTTGGAGACTAGCGGGGCGAACCGTGAGCAGTTCTTC. Using reference TRBV5-1 and TRBJ2-1 for the parts outside the CDR3, the full variable domain is KAGVTQTPRYLIKTRGQQVTLSCSPISGHRSVSWYQQTPGQGLQFLFEYFSETQRNKGNFPGRFSGRQFSNSRSEMNVSTLELGDSALYLCASSLETSGANREQFFGPGTRLTVL.